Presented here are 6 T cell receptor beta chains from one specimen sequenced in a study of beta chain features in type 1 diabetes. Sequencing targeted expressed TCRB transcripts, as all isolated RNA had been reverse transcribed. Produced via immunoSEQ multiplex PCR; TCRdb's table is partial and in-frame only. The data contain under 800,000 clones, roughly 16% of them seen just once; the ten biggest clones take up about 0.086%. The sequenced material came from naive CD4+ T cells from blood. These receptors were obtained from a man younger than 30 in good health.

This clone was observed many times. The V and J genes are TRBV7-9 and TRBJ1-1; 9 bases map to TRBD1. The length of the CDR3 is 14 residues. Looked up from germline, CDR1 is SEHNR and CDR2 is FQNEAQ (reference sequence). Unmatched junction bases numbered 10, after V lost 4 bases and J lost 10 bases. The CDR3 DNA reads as TGTGCCAGCAGCTCGGGACAGGGTAGACTTACAGCTTTCTTT. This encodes CASSSGQGRLTAFF.

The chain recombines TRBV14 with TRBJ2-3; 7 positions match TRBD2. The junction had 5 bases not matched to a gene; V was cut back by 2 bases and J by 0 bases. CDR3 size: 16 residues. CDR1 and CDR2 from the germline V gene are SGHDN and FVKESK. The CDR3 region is CASSQPSGSSTDTQYF. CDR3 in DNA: TGTGCCAGCAGCCAACCTAGCGGCTCTAGCACAGATACGCAGTATTTT.

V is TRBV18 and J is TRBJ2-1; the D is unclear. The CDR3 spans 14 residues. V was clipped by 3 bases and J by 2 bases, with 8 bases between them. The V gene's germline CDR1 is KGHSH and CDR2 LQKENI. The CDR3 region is CASSPMIPYNEQFF. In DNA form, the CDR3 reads TGTGCCAGCTCACCGATGATCCCCTACAATGAGCAGTTCTTC.

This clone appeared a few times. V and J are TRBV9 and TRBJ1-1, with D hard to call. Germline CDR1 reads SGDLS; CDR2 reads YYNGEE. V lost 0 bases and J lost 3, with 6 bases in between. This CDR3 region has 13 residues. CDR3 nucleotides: TGTGCCAGCAGCGTAGACACTTACACTGAAGCTTTCTTT. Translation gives CASSVDTYTEAFF.

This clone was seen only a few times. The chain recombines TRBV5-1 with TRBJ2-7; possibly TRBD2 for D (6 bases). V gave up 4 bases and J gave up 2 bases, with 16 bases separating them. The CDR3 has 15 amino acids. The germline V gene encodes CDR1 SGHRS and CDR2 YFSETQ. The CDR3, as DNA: TGCGCCAGCAGCAATACCGGGACTGCCACCTACGAGCAGTACTTC. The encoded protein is CASSNTGTATYEQYF.

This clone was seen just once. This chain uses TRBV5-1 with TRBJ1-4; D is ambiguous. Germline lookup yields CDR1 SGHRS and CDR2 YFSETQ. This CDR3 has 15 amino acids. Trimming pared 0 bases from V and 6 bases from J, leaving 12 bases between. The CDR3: CASSLARRTDEKLFF. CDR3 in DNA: TGCGCCAGCAGCTTGGCGCGCCGGACGGATGAAAAACTGTTTTTT.